The rows below give T cell receptor beta chains drawn from one sample of a study of regulatory T cells in long-lasting Graves disease. MiXCR, run by TCRdb on the multiplex PCR reads, gives a single entry per CDR3 protein. The table includes roughly 490,000 distinct CDR3 sequences, around a fifth detected once. Sequenced material: peripheral blood mononuclear cells (PBMCs), taken when the disease was refractory, from a patient treated with antithyroid drugs. The receptors were sampled from a female donor with Graves disease. CDR3s include the opening cysteine and the closing phenylalanine or tryptophan. A D gene is named only where the DNA matches it firmly. The size field is filled for only some rows; it gives once, few, many or a size class.

-,TRBJ2-3,15,many,TRBV2,CASSVVGQSGGTQYF,TGTGCCAGCAGTGTGGTAGGTCAGTCTGGCGGTACGCAGTATTTT
-,TRBJ1-1,14,few,TRBV5-6,CASSVLEVGTEAFF,TGTGCCAGCAGCGTGCTTGAGGTTGGGACTGAAGCTTTCTTT
-,TRBJ1-2,15,many,TRBV28,CASSLQVGHSPGYTF,TGTGCCAGCAGTTTACAGGTTGGGCATTCCCCCGGCTACACCTTC
TRBD2,TRBJ2-3,16,once,TRBV5-1,CASSVGLAASTDTQYF,TGCGCCAGCAGCGTGGGACTAGCGGCTTCCACAGATACGCAGTATTTT
TRBD1,TRBJ2-1,13,-,TRBV12-3/TRBV12-4,CASGRDRVYEQFF,TGTGCCAGCGGCCGGGACAGGGTATATGAGCAGTTCTTC
TRBD2,TRBJ2-1,15,-,TRBV30,CAWSSGGGPNNEQFF,TGTGCCTGGAGTTCGGGGGGAGGACCTAACAATGAGCAGTTCTTC
-,TRBJ1-4,17,once,TRBV5-1,CASSPTHWMRANEKLFF,TGCGCCAGCAGCCCCACCCACTGGATGAGGGCTAATGAAAAACTGTTTTTT
-,TRBJ2-5,13,many,TRBV7-2,CASSLVSEETQYF,TGTGCCAGCAGCTTAGTTAGCGAGGAGACCCAGTACTTC
-,TRBJ2-3,13,few,TRBV2,CATSYRGADTQYF,TGTGCCACCTCTTATAGGGGTGCAGATACGCAGTATTTT
-,TRBJ1-1,14,many,TRBV28,CASSTRWGDTEAFF,TGTGCCAGCAGTACTCGATGGGGGGACACTGAAGCTTTCTTT
TRBD2,TRBJ2-1,16,-,TRBV7-2,CASSLESRLAGSEQFF,TGTGCCAGCAGCTTAGAGTCACGTCTAGCGGGAAGCGAGCAGTTCTTC
-,TRBJ2-7,13,many,TRBV6-1,CASRWDRSYEQYF,TGTGCCAGCAGATGGGATAGGTCCTACGAGCAGTACTTC
TRBD2,TRBJ2-5,13,many,TRBV28,CASTVGGRETQYF,TGTGCCAGCACCGTGGGGGGGAGAGAGACCCAGTACTTC
TRBD2,TRBJ2-1,17,few,TRBV28,CASSQLAGVGTYNEQFF,TGTGCCAGCAGTCAACTAGCGGGAGTTGGCACCTACAATGAGCAGTTCTTC
-,TRBJ1-4,14,many,TRBV7-9,CASSLGTGNEKLFF,TGTGCCAGCAGCCTCGGGACGGGCAATGAAAAACTGTTTTTT
-,TRBJ2-5,12,once,TRBV20-1,CSARVGEETQYF,TGCAGTGCTAGAGTGGGGGAAGAGACCCAGTACTTC
-,TRBJ2-7,15,many,TRBV28,CASSLIAGSSYEQYF,TGTGCCAGCAGTTTAATTGCGGGGAGCTCCTACGAGCAGTACTTC
TRBD1,TRBJ1-3,14,-,TRBV30,CAWSATMTGDTIYF,TGTGCCTGGAGTGCAACCATGACAGGGGACACCATATATTTT
TRBD2,TRBJ2-2,16,few,TRBV6-1,CASSRVGGVNTGELFF,TGTGCCAGCAGCCGCGTCGGGGGGGTGAACACCGGGGAGCTGTTTTTT
-,TRBJ2-7,15,-,TRBV6-1,CASSPNRQFSYEQYF,TGTGCCAGCAGTCCTAACCGACAATTTTCTTACGAGCAGTACTTC
TRBD1,TRBJ1-1,15,many,TRBV6-1,CASSRDRGVDTEAFF,TGTGCCAGCAGTCGGGACAGGGGGGTGGACACTGAAGCTTTCTTT
-,TRBJ2-6,17,-,TRBV15,CATSRDLWGSGANVLTF,TGTGCCACCAGCAGAGACTTGTGGGGATCTGGGGCCAACGTCCTGACTTTC
-,TRBJ1-2,15,-,TRBV5-1,CASSSGRVGGYGYTF,TGCGCCAGCAGCTCAGGCCGGGTTGGAGGATATGGCTACACCTTC
-,TRBJ2-2,12,few,TRBV19,CATSMYTGELFF,TGTGCCACCTCAATGTACACCGGGGAGCTGTTTTTT
-,TRBJ1-1,15,-,TRBV27,CASSYFPEMNTEAFF,TGTGCCAGCAGTTATTTTCCAGAAATGAACACTGAAGCTTTCTTT
-,TRBJ2-7,15,few,TRBV6-1,CATQKGGQSSYEQYF,TGTGCCACCCAAAAGGGAGGACAGAGCTCCTACGAGCAGTACTTC
-,TRBJ2-1,14,-,TRBV20-1,CSARDPAGYNEQFF,TGCAGTGCTAGAGACCCAGCGGGCTACAATGAGCAGTTCTTC